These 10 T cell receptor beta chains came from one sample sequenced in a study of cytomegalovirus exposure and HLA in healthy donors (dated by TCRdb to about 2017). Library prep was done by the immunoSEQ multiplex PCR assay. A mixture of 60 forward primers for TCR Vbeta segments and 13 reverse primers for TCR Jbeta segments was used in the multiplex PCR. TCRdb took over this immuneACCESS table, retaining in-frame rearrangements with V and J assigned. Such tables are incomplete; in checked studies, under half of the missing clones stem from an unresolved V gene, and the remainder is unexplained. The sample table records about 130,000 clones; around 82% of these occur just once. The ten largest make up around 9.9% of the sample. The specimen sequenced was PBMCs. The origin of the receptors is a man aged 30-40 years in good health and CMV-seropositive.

Written as DNA, the CDR3 is TGTGCCAGTTTTAACAGGGGGATGACCTACGAGCAGTACTTC. Encoded protein: CASFNRGMTYEQYF. The V gene is TRBV28, the J gene TRBJ2-7; 8 nucleotides align to TRBD1. In germline, CDR1 is MDHEN, CDR2 SYDVKM. The CDR3 consists of 14 residues. V trimming: 9 bases; J trimming: 2 bases; junction bases outside the gene matches: 9.

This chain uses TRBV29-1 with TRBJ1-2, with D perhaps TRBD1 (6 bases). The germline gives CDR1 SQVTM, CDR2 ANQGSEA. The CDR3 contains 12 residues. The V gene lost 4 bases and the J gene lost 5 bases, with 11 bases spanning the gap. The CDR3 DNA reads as TGCAGCGTTGGGACAGAGACTTATGGCTACACCTTC. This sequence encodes CSVGTETYGYTF.

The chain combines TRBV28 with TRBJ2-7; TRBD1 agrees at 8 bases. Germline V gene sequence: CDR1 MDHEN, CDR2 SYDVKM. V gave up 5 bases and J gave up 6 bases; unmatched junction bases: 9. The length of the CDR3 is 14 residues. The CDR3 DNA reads TGTGCCAGCAGTGACAGGGGAGCGAGGAGCGAGCAGTACTTC. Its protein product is CASSDRGARSEQYF.

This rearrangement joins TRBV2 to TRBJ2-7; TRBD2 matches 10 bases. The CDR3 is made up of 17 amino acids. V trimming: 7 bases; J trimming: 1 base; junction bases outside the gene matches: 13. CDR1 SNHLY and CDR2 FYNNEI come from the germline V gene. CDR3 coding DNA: TGTGCCAGCAAACGCGCTAGCGGGAGTATTCGATCCTACGAGCAGTACTTC. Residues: CASKRASGSIRSYEQYF.

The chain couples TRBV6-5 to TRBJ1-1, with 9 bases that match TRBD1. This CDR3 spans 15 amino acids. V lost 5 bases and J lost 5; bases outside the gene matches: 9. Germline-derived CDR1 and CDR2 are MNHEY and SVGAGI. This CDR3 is CASSPLQGAVTEAFF. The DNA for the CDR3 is TGTGCCAGCAGTCCCCTACAGGGGGCTGTTACTGAAGCTTTCTTT.

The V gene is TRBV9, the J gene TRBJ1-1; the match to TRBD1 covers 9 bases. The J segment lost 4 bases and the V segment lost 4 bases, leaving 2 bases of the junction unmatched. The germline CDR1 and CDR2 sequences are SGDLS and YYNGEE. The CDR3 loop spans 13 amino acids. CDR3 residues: CASSKTGGTEAFF. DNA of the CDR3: TGTGCCAGCAGCAAGACAGGGGGCACTGAAGCTTTCTTT.

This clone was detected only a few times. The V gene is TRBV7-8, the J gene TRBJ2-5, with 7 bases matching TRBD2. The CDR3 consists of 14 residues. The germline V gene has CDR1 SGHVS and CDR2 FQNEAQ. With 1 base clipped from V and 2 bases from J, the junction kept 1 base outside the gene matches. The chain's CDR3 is CASSLGTSQETQYF. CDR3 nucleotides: TGTGCCAGCAGCTTAGGGACTAGTCAAGAGACCCAGTACTTC. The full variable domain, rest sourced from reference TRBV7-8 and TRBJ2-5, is GAGVSQSPRYKVAKRGQDVALRCDPISGHVSLFWYQQALGQGPEFLTYFQNEAQLDKSGLPSDRFFAERPEGSVSTLKIQRTQQEDSAVYLCASSLGTSQETQYFGPGTRLLVL.

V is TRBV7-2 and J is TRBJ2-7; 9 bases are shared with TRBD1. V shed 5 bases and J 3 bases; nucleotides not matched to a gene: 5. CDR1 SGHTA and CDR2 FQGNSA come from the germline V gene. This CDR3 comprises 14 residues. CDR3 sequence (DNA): TGTGCCAGCAGCGGTCCGGGACAGGGCTACGAGCAGTACTTC. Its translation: CASSGPGQGYEQYF.

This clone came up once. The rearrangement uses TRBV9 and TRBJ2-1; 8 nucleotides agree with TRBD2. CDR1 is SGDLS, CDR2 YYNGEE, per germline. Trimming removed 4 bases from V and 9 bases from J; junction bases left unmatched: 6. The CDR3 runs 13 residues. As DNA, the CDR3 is TGTGCCAGCAGCCTAAGCGGGAGAGGTGAGCAGTTCTTC. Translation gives CASSLSGRGEQFF.

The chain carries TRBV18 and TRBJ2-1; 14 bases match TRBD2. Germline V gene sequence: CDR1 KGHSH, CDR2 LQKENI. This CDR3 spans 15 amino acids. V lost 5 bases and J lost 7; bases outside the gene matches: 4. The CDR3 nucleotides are TGTGCCAGCTCATCCCGACTAGCGGGGGGGAATGAGCAGTTCTTC. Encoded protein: CASSSRLAGGNEQFF.